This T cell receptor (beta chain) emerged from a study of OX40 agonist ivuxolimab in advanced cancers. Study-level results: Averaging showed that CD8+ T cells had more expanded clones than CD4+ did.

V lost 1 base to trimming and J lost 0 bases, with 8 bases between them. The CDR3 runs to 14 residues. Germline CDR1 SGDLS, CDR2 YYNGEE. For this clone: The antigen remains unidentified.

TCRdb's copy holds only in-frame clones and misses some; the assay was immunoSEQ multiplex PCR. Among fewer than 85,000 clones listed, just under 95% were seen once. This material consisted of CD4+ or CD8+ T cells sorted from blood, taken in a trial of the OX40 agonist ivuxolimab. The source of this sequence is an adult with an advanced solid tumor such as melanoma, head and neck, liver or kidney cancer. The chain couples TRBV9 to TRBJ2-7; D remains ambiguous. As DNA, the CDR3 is TGTGCCAGCAGCGTACGGGTTAGCTCCTACGAGCAGTACTTC. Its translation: CASSVRVSSYEQYF. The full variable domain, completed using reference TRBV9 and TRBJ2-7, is DSGVTQTPKHLITATGQRVTLRCSPRSGDLSVYWYQQSLDQGLQFLIQYYNGEERAKGNILERFSAQQFPDLHSELNLSSLELGDSALYFCASSVRVSSYEQYFGPGTRLTVT.